The clone carrying this T cell receptor (beta chain) was counted at least ten times. Amplification from RNA transcripts yielded the TCR beta CDR3 regions. RT-PCR was first run with HTBI primers, then multiplex PCR in a second round. In TCRdb, the multiplex PCR reads were re-called with MiXCR into one record per CDR3 protein. The sample has roughly 480,000 distinct CDR3 sequences, about an eighth seen once. This specimen comes from a study of Graves' ophthalmopathy and Graves' hyperthyroidism. Study information: Peripheral blood was gathered at first diagnosis, ahead of any treatment whatsoever.

After removal of 6 bases from V and 2 bases from J, the junction contained 13 bases not matched to a gene. Germline CDR1 reads SNHLY; CDR2 reads FYNNEI. The CDR3 contains 16 residues. This TCR came from a woman in her 30s with Graves' ophthalmopathy. This chain joins TRBV2 and TRBJ2-7, with 7 bases fitting TRBD1. Sequencing used blood. The CDR3 loop is CASSPTRTGPTYEQYF. CDR3 DNA sequence: TGTGCCAGCAGCCCTACCCGGACAGGCCCGACCTACGAGCAGTACTTC.